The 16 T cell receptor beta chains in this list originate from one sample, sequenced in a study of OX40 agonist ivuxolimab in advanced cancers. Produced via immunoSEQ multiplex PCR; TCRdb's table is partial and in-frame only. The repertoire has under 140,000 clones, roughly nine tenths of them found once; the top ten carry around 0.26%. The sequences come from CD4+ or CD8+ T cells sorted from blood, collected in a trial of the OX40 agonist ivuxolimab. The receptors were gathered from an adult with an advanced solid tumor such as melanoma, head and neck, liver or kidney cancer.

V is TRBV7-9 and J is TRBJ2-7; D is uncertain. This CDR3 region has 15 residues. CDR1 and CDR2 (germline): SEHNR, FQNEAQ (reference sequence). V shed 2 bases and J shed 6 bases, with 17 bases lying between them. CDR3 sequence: CASSLFSLDQSEQYF. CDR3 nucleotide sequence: TGTGCCAGCAGCTTATTTTCGTTGGATCAGTCCGAGCAGTACTTC.

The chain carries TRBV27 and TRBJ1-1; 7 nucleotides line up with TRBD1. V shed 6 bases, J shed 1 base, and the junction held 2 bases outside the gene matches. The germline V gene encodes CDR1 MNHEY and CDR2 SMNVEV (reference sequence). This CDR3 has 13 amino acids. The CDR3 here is CASSDRENTEAFF. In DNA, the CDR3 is TGTGCCAGCAGCGACAGGGAGAACACTGAAGCTTTCTTT.

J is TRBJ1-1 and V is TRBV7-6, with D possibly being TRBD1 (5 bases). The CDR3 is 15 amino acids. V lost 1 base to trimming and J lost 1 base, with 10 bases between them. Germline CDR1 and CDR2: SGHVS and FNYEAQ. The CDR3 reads CASSLVSQGNTEAFF. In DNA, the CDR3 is TGTGCCAGCAGCTTAGTCAGTCAGGGGAACACTGAAGCTTTCTTT. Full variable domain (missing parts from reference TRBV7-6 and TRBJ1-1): GAGVSQSPRYKVTKRGQDVALRCDPISGHVSLYWYRQALGQGPEFLTYFNYEAQQDKSGLPNDRFSAERPEGSISTLTIQRTEQRDSAMYRCASSLVSQGNTEAFFGQGTRLTVV.

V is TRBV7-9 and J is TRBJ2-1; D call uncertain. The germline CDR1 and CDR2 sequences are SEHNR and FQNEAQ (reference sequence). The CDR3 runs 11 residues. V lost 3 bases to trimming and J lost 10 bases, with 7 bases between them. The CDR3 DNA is TGTGCCAGCAGCTTGAGCGAGGAGCAGTTCTTC. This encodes CASSLSEEQFF.

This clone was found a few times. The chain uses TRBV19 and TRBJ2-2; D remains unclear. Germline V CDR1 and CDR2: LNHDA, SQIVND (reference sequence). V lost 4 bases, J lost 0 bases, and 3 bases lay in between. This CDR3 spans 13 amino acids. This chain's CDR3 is CASSKPNTGELFF. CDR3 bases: TGTGCCAGTAGTAAACCGAACACCGGGGAGCTGTTTTTT.

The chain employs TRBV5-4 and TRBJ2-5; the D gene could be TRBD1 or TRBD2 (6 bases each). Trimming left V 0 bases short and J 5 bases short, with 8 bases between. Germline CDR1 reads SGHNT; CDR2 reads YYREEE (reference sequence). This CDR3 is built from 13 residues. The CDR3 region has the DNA TGTGCCAGCAGCTTGGAAGGGGGGGAGACCCAGTACTTC. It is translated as CASSLEGGETQYF.

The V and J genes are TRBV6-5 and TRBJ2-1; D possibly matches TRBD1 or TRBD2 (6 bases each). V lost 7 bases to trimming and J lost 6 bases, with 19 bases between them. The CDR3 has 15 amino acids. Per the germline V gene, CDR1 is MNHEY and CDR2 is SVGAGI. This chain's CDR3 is CASTRGGLSGNEQFF. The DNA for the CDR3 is TGTGCCAGCACCCGAGGGGGACTTTCGGGCAATGAGCAGTTCTTC.

CDR3 in amino acids: CASSFGSTEAFF. CDR3 nucleotides: TGCGCCAGCAGCTTCGGATCCACTGAAGCTTTCTTT. The chain joins TRBV5-1 to TRBJ1-1; D unresolved. Germline lookup yields CDR1 SGHRS and CDR2 YFSETQ. Trimming stripped 2 bases from V and 4 bases from J, with 6 bases between. The CDR3 runs 12 residues. Together with reference TRBV5-1 and TRBJ1-1, the CDR3 gives the full variable domain: KAGVTQTPRYLIKTRGQQVTLSCSPISGHRSVSWYQQTPGQGLQFLFEYFSETQRNKGNFPGRFSGRQFSNSRSEMNVSTLELGDSALYLCASSFGSTEAFFGQGTRLTVV.

In nucleotides, the CDR3 is TGTGCCAGCTCACCGGTCACAGGAGGAACATACAATGAGCAGTTCTTC. Protein product: CASSPVTGGTYNEQFF. This rearrangement joins TRBV18 to TRBJ2-1, with D perhaps being TRBD1 or TRBD2 (5 bases each). V was pared by 3 bases and J by 4 bases, with 16 bases between. Germline CDR1 and CDR2: KGHSH and LQKENI. The CDR3 is 16 amino acids.

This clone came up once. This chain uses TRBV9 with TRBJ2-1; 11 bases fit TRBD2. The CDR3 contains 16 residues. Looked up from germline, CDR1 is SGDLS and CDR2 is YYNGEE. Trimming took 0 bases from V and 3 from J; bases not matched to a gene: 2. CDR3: CASSVAGTSGYNEQFF. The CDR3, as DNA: TGTGCCAGCAGCGTAGCTGGGACTAGCGGCTACAATGAGCAGTTCTTC.

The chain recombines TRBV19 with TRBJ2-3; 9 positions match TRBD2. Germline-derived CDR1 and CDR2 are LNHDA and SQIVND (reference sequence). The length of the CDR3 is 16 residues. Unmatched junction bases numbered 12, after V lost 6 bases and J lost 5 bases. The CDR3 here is CASRERASGDIDTQYF. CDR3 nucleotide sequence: TGTGCCAGTAGGGAGAGGGCTAGCGGGGATATAGATACGCAGTATTTT.

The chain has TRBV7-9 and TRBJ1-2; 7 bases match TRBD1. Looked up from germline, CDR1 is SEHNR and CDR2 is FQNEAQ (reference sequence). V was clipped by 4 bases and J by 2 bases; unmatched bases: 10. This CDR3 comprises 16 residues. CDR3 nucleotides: TGTGCCAGCAGCTCCCTCGACAGGGCTGGGAACTATGGCTACACCTTC. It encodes CASSSLDRAGNYGYTF.

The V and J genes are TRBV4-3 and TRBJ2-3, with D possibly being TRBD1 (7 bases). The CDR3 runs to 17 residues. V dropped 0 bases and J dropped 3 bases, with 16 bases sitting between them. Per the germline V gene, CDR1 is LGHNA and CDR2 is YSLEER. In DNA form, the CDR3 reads TGCGCCAGCAGCCAAGATCGAACCAGGGGGGAAACAGATACGCAGTATTTT. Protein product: CASSQDRTRGETDTQYF.

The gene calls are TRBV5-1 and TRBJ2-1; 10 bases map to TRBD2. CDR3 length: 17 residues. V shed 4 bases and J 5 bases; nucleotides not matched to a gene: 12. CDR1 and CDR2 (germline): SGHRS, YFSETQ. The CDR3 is CASSNGLAAPDNNEQFF. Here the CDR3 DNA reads TGCGCCAGCAGCAACGGACTAGCGGCCCCAGATAACAATGAGCAGTTCTTC. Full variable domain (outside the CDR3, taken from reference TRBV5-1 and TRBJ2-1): KAGVTQTPRYLIKTRGQQVTLSCSPISGHRSVSWYQQTPGQGLQFLFEYFSETQRNKGNFPGRFSGRQFSNSRSEMNVSTLELGDSALYLCASSNGLAAPDNNEQFFGPGTRLTVL.

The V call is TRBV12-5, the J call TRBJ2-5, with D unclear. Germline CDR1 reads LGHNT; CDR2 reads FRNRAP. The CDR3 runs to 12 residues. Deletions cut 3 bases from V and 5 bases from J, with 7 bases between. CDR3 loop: CASGLQEETQYF. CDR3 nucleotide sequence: TGTGCTAGTGGTTTACAAGAGGAGACCCAGTACTTC. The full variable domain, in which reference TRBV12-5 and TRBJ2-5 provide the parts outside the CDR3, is DARVTQTPRHKVTEMGQEVTMRCQPILGHNTVFWYRQTMMQGLELLAYFRNRAPLDDSGMPKDRFSAEMPDATLATLKIQPSEPRDSAVYFCASGLQEETQYFGPGTRLLVL.

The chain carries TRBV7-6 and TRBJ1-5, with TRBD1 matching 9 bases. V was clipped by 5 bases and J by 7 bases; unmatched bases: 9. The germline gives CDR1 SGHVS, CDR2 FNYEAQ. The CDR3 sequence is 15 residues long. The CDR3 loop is CASSPGTGFEQPQHF. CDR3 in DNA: TGTGCCAGCAGCCCAGGGACAGGGTTTGAGCAGCCCCAGCATTTT. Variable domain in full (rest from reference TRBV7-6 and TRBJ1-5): GAGVSQSPRYKVTKRGQDVALRCDPISGHVSLYWYRQALGQGPEFLTYFNYEAQQDKSGLPNDRFSAERPEGSISTLTIQRTEQRDSAMYRCASSPGTGFEQPQHFGDGTRLSIL.